This T cell receptor beta chain stems from a study of shared clonotypes between healthy human individuals. General study findings and limits: Rarefaction demonstrated incomplete sorted-subset sequencing despite large depth. Relative to memory subsets, naive subsets generally showed larger estimated richness.

V dropped 2 bases and J dropped 2; count of bases not matched to a gene: 14. In germline, CDR1 is MGHRA, CDR2 YSYEKL. CDR3 size: 19 residues. Original processing notes: Filtering differed because ImmunoSEQ produced junction-only sequences that carried no quality scores. Assay used: immunoSEQ multiplex PCR; TCRdb lists only in-frame clones, some missing. The V and J calls and clone size are taken from that table; D and trimming were inferred from the DNA. Among roughly 2.1 million clones listed, about 92% were seen once. With regard to this clone: Its antigen is currently unknown.

Only CD45RO-negative cells positively selected for CCR7 counted as naive CD8 cells, so terminally differentiated effector memory CD45RA+ cells were excluded. The chain recombines TRBV4-1 with TRBJ2-2; 7 nucleotides align to TRBD2. Material for sequencing was naive CD8+ T cells from PBMCs. This sequence originates from a man between 18 and 35 years old in good health. Some clones in this sample may be carry-over from other donors' samples. CDR3: CASSQPIHGAGVNTGELFF. CDR3 nucleotides: TGCGCCAGCAGCCAACCGATTCATGGGGCGGGGGTCAACACCGGGGAGCTGTTTTTT.